Presented here are 2 T cell receptor beta chains from one specimen sequenced in a study of radiotherapy plus CTLA-4 blockade in lung cancer. Profiling relied on immunoSEQ multiplex PCR, and the TCRdb table lists in-frame clones only, not all of them. The sample includes 40,000 to 45,000 clones, about 75% of them seen just once. Source: peripheral blood, taken from a patient treated with radiotherapy plus ipilimumab. The receptors were sampled from a human donor with non-small cell lung cancer who had stable disease on radiotherapy plus ipilimumab.

For this clone: One end of the junction is discordant with germline, which a read error may explain. The chain uses TRBV10-3 and TRBJ1-1; D remains ambiguous. Per the germline V gene, CDR1 is ENHRY and CDR2 is SYGVKD. The CDR3 runs to 14 residues. CDR3 DNA sequence: TGTGCCAGCAGTTTGCGGGGATGGAACACTGAAGCTTTCTTT. Translated, it gives CASSLRGWNTEAFF.

The V gene is TRBV2, the J gene TRBJ2-7, with 8 nucleotides matching TRBD1. Germline V CDR1 and CDR2: SNHLY, FYNNEI. This CDR3 spans 14 amino acids. Germline trimming cut 5 bases from V and 4 bases from J; bases unmatched to any gene: 7. The chain's CDR3 is CASSSGTGFYEQYF. Here the CDR3 DNA reads TGTGCCAGCAGTTCCGGGACAGGTTTTTACGAGCAGTACTTC. Supplemented by reference TRBV2 and TRBJ2-7, the full variable domain reads EPEVTQTPSHQVTQMGQEVILRCVPISNHLYFYWYRQILGQKVEFLVSFYNNEISEKSEIFDDQFSVERPDGSNFTLKIRSTKLEDSAMYFCASSSGTGFYEQYFGPGTRLTVT.